Each of the 5 T cell receptor beta chains below was sequenced from the same sample in a study of T-cell reconstitution after alpha-beta-depleted transplantation in children. A TCRbeta library incorporating unique molecular identifiers was prepared. MiXCR was run by TCRdb on the PCR reads, yielding one entry per CDR3 protein. The sample lists hundreds of thousands of distinct CDR3 sequences; 15% to 20% were seen once. The material sequenced was PBMCs from the stem cell graft donor, taken from the stem cell graft. These receptors all come from a human donor who donated a stem cell graft to a child with acute myeloid leukemia.

This clonotype was counted between two and nine times. This chain uses TRBV7-9 with TRBJ1-2, with D perhaps TRBD1 (6 bases). Trimming took off 5 bases at V and 4 bases at J, with 11 bases between the two ends. The CDR3 extends over 13 amino acids. Germline CDR1 reads SEHNR; CDR2 reads FQNEAQ (reference sequence). CDR3 sequence (DNA): TGTGCCAGCAGCCTCGCAGGGGCCTATGGCTACACCTTC. This translates into CASSLAGAYGYTF.

The sample holds many counts of this clonotype. The gene calls are TRBV29-1 and TRBJ2-1; D is ambiguous. The CDR3 has 12 residues. With 4 bases removed from V and 6 bases from J, the gap between germline ends came to 10 bases. From germline, CDR1 is SQVTM and CDR2 ANQGSEA. The CDR3 nucleotides are TGCAGCGTTGGATTCCTCGGCAATGAGCAGTTCTTC. Its protein is CSVGFLGNEQFF.

This clonotype was recorded at least ten times. V is TRBV6-5 and J is TRBJ2-2; D is unclear. Trimming took off 0 bases at V and 4 bases at J, with 9 bases between the two ends. This CDR3 is 15 amino acids long. Germline assignment: CDR1 MNHEY and CDR2 SVGAGI. CDR3 loop: CASSYSRLVTGELFF. For the CDR3, the DNA is TGTGCCAGCAGTTACTCCCGCCTGGTCACCGGGGAGCTGTTTTTT.

This clonotype was picked up many times. V is TRBV7-7 and J is TRBJ2-5; tentatively, D is TRBD1 or TRBD2 (5 bases each). Germline V gene lookup returns CDR1 SSHAT and CDR2 FNYEAQ (reference sequence). Trimming stripped 1 base from V and 4 bases from J, with 13 bases between. The CDR3 is 15 amino acids. CDR3 sequence: CASSLGQGASETQYF. DNA for the CDR3: TGTGCCAGCAGCTTAGGCCAGGGAGCATCAGAGACCCAGTACTTC.

This clonotype has ten or more counts. The chain recombines TRBV29-1 with TRBJ2-7; unclear D gene. This CDR3 comprises 11 residues. Trimming took 0 bases from V and 2 from J, leaving 2 bases between them. Germline CDR1 SQVTM, CDR2 ANQGSEA. The CDR3 DNA sequence: TGCAGCGTTGAAGAGGCCTACGAGCAGTACTTC. This translates into CSVEEAYEQYF.